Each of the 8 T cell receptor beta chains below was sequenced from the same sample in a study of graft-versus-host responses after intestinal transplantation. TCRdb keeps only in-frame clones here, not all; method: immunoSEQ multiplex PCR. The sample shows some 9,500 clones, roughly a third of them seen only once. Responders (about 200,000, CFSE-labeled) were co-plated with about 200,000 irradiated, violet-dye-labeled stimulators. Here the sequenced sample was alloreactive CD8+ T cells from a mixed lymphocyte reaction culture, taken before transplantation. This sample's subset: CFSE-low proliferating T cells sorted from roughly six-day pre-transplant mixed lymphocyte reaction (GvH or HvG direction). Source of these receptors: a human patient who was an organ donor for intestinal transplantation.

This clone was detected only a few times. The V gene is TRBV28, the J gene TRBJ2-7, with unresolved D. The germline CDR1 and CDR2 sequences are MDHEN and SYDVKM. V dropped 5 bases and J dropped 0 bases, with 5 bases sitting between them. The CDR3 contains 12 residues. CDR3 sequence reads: CASSLSSYEQYF. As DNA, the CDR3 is TGTGCCAGCAGTCTTAGCTCCTACGAGCAGTACTTC.

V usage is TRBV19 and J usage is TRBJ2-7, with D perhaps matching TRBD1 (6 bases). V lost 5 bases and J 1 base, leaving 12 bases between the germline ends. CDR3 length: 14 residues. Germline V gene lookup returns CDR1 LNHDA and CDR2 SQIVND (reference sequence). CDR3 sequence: CASSVGTGSYEQYF. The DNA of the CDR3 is TGTGCCAGTAGTGTCGGAACAGGGTCCTACGAGCAGTACTTC.

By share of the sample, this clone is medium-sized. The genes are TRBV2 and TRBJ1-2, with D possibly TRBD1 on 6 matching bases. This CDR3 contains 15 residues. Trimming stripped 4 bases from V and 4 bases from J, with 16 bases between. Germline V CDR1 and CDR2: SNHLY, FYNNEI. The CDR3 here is CASSVPDRFGYGYTF. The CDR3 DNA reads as TGTGCCAGCAGTGTTCCGGACAGATTTGGCTATGGCTACACCTTC.

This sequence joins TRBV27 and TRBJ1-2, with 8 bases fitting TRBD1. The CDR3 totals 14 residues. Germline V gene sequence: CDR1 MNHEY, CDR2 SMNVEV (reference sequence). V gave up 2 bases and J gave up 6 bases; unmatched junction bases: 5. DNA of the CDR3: TGTGCCAGCAGTTTAGATGGACAGGGTCATGGCTACACCTTC. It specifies CASSLDGQGHGYTF.

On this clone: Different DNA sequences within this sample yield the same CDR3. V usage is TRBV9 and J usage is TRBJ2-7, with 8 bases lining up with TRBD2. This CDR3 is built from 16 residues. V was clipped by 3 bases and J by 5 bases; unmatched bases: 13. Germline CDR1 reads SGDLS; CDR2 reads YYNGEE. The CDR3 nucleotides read TGTGCCAGCAGCGCGGGGGGGGGCGGGGGGTCCCACGAGCAGTACTTC. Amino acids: CASSAGGGGGSHEQYF.

The CDR3, as DNA: TGTGCCAGCAGTAACTACGTACCCTACCATTCACCCCTCCACTTT. It specifies CASSNYVPYHSPLHF. This chain links TRBV6-1 with TRBJ1-6; D unclear. The CDR3 spans 15 residues. The germline gives CDR1 MNHNS, CDR2 SASEGT. Trimming stripped 5 bases from V and 8 bases from J, with 16 bases between.

The DNA for the CDR3 is TGTGCCAGTAGTGCGGGGGGCTCCTACAATGAGCAGTTCTTC. It codes for CASSAGGSYNEQFF. This chain joins TRBV19 and TRBJ2-1, with 8 bases aligning to TRBD2. The CDR3 contains 14 residues. With 5 bases clipped from V and 0 bases from J, the junction kept 0 bases outside the gene matches. The germline V gene has CDR1 LNHDA and CDR2 SQIVND (reference sequence).

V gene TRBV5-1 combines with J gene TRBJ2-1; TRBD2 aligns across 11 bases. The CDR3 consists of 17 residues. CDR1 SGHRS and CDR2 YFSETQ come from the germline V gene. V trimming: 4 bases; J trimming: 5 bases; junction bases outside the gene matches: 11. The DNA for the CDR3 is TGCGCCAGCAGCGCCCGACCCCTAGCGGGGGGTGACAATGAGCAGTTCTTC. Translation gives CASSARPLAGGDNEQFF.